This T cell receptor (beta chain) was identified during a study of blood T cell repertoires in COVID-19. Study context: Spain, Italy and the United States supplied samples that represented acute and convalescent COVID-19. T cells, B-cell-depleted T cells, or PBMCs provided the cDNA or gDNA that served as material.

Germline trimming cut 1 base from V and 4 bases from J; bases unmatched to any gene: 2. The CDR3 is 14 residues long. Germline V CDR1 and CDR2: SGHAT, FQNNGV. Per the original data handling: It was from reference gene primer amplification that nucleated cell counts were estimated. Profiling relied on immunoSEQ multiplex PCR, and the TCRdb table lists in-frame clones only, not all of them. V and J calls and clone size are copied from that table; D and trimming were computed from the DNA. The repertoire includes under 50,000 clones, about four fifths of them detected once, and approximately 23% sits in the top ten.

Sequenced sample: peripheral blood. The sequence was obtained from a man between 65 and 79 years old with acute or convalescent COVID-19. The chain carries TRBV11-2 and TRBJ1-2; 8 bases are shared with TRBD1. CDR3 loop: CASSLGQGSYGYTF. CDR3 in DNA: TGTGCCAGCAGCTTAGGACAGGGGAGCTATGGCTACACCTTC.